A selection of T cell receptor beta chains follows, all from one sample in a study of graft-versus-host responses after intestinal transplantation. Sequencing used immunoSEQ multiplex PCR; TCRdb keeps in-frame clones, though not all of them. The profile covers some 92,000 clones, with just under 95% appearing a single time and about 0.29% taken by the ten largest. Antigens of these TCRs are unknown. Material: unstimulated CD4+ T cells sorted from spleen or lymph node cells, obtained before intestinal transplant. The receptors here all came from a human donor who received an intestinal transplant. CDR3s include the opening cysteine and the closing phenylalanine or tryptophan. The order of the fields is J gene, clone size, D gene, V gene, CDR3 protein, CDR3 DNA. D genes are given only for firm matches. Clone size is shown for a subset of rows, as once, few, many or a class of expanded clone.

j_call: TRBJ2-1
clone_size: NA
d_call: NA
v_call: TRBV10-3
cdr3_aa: CAISESGPTYEQFF
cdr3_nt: TGTGCCATCAGTGAGTCCGGACCTACCTATGAGCAGTTCTTC

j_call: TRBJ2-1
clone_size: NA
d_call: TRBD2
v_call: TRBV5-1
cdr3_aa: CASSLGGRQYNEQFF
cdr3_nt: TGCGCCAGCAGCTTGGGCGGGAGGCAATACAATGAGCAGTTCTTC

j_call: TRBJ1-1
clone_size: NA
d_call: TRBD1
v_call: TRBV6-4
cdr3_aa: CASSGRSGGARDTEAFF
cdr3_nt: TGTGCCAGCAGTGGGAGATCAGGGGGCGCCCGGGACACTGAAGCTTTCTTT

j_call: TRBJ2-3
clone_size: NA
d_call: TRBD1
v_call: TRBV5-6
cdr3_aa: CASSLRAGGPDTQYF
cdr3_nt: TGTGCCAGCAGCTTGCGGGCAGGGGGTCCAGATACGCAGTATTTT

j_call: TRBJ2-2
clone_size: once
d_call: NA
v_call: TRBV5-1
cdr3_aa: CASSSPQVSGDTGELFF
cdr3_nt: TGCGCCAGCAGCTCCCCGCAGGTGTCCGGAGACACCGGGGAGCTGTTTTTT

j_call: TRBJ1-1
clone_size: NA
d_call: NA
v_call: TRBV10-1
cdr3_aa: CASSEGPLNTEAFF
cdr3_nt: TGCGCCAGCAGTGAAGGGCCGCTGAACACTGAAGCTTTCTTT

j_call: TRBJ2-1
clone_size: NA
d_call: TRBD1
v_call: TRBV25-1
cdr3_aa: CASGDRVDNEQFF
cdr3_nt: TGTGCCAGCGGTGACAGGGTAGACAATGAGCAGTTCTTC

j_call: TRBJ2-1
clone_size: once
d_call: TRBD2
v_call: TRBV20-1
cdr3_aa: CSAISGEQFF
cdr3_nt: TGCAGTGCTATTAGCGGGGAGCAGTTCTTC

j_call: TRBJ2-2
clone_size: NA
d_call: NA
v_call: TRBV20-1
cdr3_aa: CSARRAGELFF
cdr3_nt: TGCAGTGCTAGACGGGCCGGGGAGCTGTTTTTT

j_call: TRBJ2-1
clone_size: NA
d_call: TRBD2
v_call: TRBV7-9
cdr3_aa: CASSLVLAGGNEQFF
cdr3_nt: TGTGCCAGCAGCTTAGTACTAGCGGGAGGCAATGAGCAGTTCTTC

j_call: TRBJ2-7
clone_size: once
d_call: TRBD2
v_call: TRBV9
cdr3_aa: CASSPRPGLAVYEQYF
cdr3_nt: TGTGCCAGCAGCCCTCGGCCGGGACTAGCGGTCTACGAGCAGTACTTC

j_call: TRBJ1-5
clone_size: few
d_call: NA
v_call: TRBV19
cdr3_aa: CASSPGTYQPQHF
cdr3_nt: TGTGCCAGTAGTCCCGGGACATATCAGCCCCAGCATTTT

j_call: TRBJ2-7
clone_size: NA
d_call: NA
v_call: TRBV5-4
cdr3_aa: CASSSNNRLEQYF
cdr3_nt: TGTGCCAGCAGCTCTAACAATAGGCTCGAGCAGTACTTC

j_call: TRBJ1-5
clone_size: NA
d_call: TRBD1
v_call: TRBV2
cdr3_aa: CASMDTGGGQPQHF
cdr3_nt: TGTGCCAGCATGGATACAGGGGGCGGTCAGCCCCAGCATTTT

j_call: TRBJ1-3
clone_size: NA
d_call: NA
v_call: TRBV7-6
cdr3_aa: CASSPFAVYGTTLRDSGNTIYF
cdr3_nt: TGTGCCAGCAGCCCCTTTGCCGTCTACGGGACAACCCTTCGTGACTCTGGAAACACCATATATTTT

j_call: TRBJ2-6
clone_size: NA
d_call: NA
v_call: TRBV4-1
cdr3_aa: CASSQPSGANVLTF
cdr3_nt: TGCGCCAGCAGCCAACCCTCTGGGGCCAACGTCCTGACTTTC

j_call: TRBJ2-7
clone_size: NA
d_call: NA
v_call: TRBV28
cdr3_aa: CASSLRNEQYF
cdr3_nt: TGTGCCAGCAGTTTAAGAAACGAGCAGTACTTC

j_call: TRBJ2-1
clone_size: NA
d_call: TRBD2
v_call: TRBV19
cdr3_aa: CASSPYSGRNYNEQFF
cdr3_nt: TGTGCCAGTAGTCCTTATAGCGGGAGGAACTACAATGAGCAGTTCTTC

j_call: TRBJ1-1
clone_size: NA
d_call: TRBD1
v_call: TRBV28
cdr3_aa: CASSFLRTGAVNTEAFF
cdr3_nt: TGTGCCAGCAGTTTTTTAAGAACAGGGGCGGTGAACACTGAAGCTTTCTTT

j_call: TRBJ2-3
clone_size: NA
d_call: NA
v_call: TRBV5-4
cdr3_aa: CASSLDGRRGNTQYF
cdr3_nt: TGTGCCAGCAGCTTGGACGGACGACGGGGGAATACGCAGTATTTT

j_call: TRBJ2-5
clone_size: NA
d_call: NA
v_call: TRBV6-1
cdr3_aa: CASSKTWRETQYF
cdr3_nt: TGTGCCAGCAGTAAAACATGGAGGGAGACCCAGTACTTC

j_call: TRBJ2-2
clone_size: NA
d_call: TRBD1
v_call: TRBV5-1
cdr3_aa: CASSVGQGINTGELFF
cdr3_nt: TGCGCCAGCAGCGTCGGACAGGGTATTAACACCGGGGAGCTGTTTTTT

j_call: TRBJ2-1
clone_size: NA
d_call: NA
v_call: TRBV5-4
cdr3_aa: CASSLGGVKADEQFF
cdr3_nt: TGTGCCAGCAGCTTGGGGGGGGTCAAGGCGGATGAGCAGTTCTTC

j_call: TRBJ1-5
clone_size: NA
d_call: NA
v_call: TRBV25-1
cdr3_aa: CASSVTGDGQPQHF
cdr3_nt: TGTGCCAGCAGTGTGACGGGGGATGGTCAGCCCCAGCATTTT

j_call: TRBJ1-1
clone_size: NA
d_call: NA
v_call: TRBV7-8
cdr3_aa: CASSLALRGTEAFF
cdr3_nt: TGTGCCAGCAGCTTAGCCCTGAGGGGGACTGAAGCTTTCTTT

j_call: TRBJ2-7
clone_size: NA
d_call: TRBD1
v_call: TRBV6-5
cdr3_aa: CASSYGRTGTYYEQYF
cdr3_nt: TGTGCCAGCAGTTACGGGAGGACAGGGACCTACTACGAGCAGTACTTC

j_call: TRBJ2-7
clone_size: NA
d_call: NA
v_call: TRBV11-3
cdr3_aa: CASSQGGRSYEQYF
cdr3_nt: TGTGCCAGCAGCCAGGGAGGCAGAAGCTACGAGCAGTACTTC

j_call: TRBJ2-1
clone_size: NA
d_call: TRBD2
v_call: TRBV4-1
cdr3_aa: CASSLAGESEQFF
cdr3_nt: TGCGCCAGCAGCTTAGCGGGAGAGAGTGAGCAGTTCTTC

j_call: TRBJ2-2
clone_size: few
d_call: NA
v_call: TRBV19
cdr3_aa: CASTKNPGPNTGELFF
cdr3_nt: TGTGCCAGTACCAAAAATCCAGGACCGAACACCGGGGAGCTGTTTTTT

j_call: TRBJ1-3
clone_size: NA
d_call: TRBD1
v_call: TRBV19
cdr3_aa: CASSIRDRSNTIYF
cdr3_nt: TGTGCCAGTAGTATCCGGGACAGGTCAAACACCATATATTTT

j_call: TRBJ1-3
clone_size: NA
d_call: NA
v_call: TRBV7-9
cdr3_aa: CASSLSGLPIDSGNTIYF
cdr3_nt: TGTGCCAGCAGCTTATCAGGGCTGCCTATTGACTCTGGAAACACCATATATTTT

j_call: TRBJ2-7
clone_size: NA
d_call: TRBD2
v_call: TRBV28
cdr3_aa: CATSSGRGSYEQYF
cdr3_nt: TGTGCCACCAGTAGCGGGAGGGGATCCTACGAGCAGTACTTC

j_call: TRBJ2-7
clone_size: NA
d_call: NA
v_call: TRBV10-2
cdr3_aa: CASSGVQPTSEQYF
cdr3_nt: TGCGCCAGCAGTGGTGTACAGCCAACGTCCGAGCAGTACTTC

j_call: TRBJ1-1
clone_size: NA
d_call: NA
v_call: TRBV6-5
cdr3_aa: CASSRTRDTEAFF
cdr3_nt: TGTGCCAGCAGTCGCACTAGGGACACTGAAGCTTTCTTT

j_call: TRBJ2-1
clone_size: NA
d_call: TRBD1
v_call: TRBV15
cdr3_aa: CATSSLQGSYNEQFF
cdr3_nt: TGTGCCACCAGCTCTTTACAGGGGTCCTACAATGAGCAGTTCTTC

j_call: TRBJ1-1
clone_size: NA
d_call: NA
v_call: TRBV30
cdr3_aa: CAWSIGAATEAFF
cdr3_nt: TGTGCCTGGAGTATTGGAGCCGCCACTGAAGCTTTCTTT

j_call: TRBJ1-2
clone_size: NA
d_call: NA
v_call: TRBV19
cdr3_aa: CASRQGYYYGYTF
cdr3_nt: TGTGCCAGTAGACAGGGTTACTACTATGGCTACACCTTC